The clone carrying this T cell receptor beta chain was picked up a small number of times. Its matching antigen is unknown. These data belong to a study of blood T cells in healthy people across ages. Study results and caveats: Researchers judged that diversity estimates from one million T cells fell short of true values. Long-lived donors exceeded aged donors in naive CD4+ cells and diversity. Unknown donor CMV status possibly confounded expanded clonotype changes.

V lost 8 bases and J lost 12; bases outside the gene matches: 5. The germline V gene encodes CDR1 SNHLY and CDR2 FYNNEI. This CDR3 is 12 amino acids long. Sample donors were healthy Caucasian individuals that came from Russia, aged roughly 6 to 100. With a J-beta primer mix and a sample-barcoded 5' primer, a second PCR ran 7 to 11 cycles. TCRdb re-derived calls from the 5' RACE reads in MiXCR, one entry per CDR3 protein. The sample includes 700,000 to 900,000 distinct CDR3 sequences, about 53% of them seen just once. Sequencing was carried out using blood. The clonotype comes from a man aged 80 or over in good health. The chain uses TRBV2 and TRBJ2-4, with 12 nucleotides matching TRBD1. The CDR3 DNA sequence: TGTGCCAGCGGGGGACAGGGGGCCTCTCAGTACTTC. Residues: CASGGQGASQYF.